The TCR beta chain described here comes from a study of blood T cell repertoires in COVID-19 (dated by TCRdb to 2020 to 2021). As for the study more broadly: Collaborator samples came from the United States, Italy and Spain and covered acute and convalescent phases of COVID-19. Where HLA class I and class II types were available, the types were taken from metadata supplied by the sample provider, not from assay-based typing. The dataset comprised deeply sampled blood TCRbeta repertoires from subjects exposed to, actively infected with, or recovered from COVID-19. Sample metadata almost always included a de-identified subject ID, COVID-19 status, age in years and sex. The samples were drawn from two sources: the first 160 participants of the ongoing ImmuneRACE study, and 1,200 or so subjects contributed by 6 global collaborators. The material from the prospective study consisted of cDNA or gDNA derived from T cells, B-cell-depleted T cells, or PBMCs. A freely available public database, intended as a resource for researchers studying the immune response to SARS-CoV-2, is where the repertoires were released. Study-wide conclusions, independent of this receptor: The amount of clinical and demographic metadata varied by source and participant and was provided uncurated.

TCRbeta CDR3 regions were amplified from genomic DNA using the immunoSEQ Assay, a bias-controlled multiplex PCR. Per the authors' processing: Nucleated cell counts per sample were estimated from amplification of reference gene primers within the assay. To quantify the absolute abundance of each unique TCRbeta CDR3 rearrangement, sequence reads were collapsed and filtered. For each sample, productive Simpson clonality was calculated as the square root of Simpson's diversity index over productive rearrangements. TCRdb retrieved this table from immuneACCESS and kept in-frame rearrangements only. Not all clones are present; in checked studies, unresolved V genes account for under half, and no reason is known for the remainder. V, J and clone size derive from that table, while D and trimming were established from the DNA sequence. This sample holds a few hundred thousand clones; around 89% were observed only once. Clones ranked in the top ten supply 0.95% to 1.5% of the sample.

As concerns this clone: No cognate antigen has been identified for it. Base qualities are not at hand, and no much larger clone is one base apart.

The collaborating institutions used their own protocols to collect whole blood in K2EDTA tubes. For TCRbeta analysis, collaborators shipped samples in one of three forms: frozen whole blood, isolated PBMCs, or DNA extracted from either of those sample types. Per the germline V gene, SNHLY is the CDR1 and FYNNEI is the CDR2. The V end loses 0 bases and the J end loses 4 bases, and a stretch of 16 bases separates them. Counted from cysteine to phenylalanine, this CDR3 has 17 amino acids. Solely the CDR3 DNA is kept, with 51 bases framed from the first base. The sample was peripheral blood. The chain employs TRBV2 and TRBJ1-3; the D region possibly corresponds to TRBD1 (5 bases align). This TCR derives from a man aged 40-55 years with acute or convalescent COVID-19. The DNA sequence is TGTGCCAGCAGTGAAGCGCCTGGGGGGTACTTAGGAAACACCATATATTTT. Translated, this gives CASSEAPGGYLGNTIYF.